This TCR beta chain stems from a study of T cell changes during pregnancy in multiple sclerosis. Using immunoSEQ multiplex PCR, the repertoire was profiled, and TCRdb retains in-frame clones only, with some absent. The table lists about 130,000 clones, about 95% of them singletons, with roughly 0.44% in the top ten. Germline V lookup: CDR1 MNHEY, CDR2 SMNVEV (reference sequence). The V end lost 3 bases, the J end lost 7 bases, and 10 bases lay between the germline ends. The CDR3 is made up of 13 amino acids. The sequence derives from a female donor with multiple sclerosis, enrolled in a pregnancy study. The chain employs TRBV27 and TRBJ2-1; a weak D match, TRBD1 (5 bases). The source material was peripheral blood, sampled after pregnancy. CDR3 bases: TGTGCCAGCAGTTTTCTTTCAGGGAATGAGCAGTTCTTC. This codes for CASSFLSGNEQFF.